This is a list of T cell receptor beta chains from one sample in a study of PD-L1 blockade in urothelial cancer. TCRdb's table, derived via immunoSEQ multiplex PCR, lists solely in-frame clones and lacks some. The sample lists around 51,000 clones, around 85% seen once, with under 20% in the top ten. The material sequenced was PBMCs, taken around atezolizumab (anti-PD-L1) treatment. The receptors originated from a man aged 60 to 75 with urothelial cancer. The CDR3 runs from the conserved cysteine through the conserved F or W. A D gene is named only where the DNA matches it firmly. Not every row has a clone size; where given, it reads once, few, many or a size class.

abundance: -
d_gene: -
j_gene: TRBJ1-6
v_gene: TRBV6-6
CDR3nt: TGTGCCAGCAGTTACGCGGTCCAACGGGGTTCACCCCTCCACTTT
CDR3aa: CASSYAVQRGSPLHF

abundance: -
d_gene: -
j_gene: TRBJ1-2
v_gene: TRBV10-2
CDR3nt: TGCGCCAGCAGTGACGGGACTCCCTATGGCTACACCTTC
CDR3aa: CASSDGTPYGYTF

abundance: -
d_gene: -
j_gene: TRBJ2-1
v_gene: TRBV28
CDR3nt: TGTGCCAGCATCTACACGGGGGGCCTATACAATGAGCAGTTCTTC
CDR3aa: CASIYTGGLYNEQFF

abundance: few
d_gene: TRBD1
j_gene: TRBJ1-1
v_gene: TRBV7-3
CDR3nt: TGTGCCAGCAGCCCTAACCGACAGGGGGCGACTGAAGCTTTCTTT
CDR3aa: CASSPNRQGATEAFF

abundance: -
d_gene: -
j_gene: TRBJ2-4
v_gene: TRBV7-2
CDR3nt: TGTGCCAGCAGCTTAGATTGGGGGGACTGGCCCAAAAACATTCAGTACTTC
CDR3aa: CASSLDWGDWPKNIQYF

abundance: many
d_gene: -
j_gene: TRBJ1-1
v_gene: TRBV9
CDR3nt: TGTGCCAGCAGCGTAGGCCAGGGGCTAATGGACACTGAAGCTTTCTTT
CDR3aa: CASSVGQGLMDTEAFF

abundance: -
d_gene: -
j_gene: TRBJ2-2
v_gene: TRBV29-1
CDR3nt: TGCAGCGTACAGCAAGGGAGTAACACCGGGGAGCTGTTTTTT
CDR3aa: CSVQQGSNTGELFF

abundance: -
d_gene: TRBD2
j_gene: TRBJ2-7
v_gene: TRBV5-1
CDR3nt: TGCGCCAGCAGCCCCGGACTAGCGGGAGGGTCTTACGAGCAGTACTTC
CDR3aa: CASSPGLAGGSYEQYF

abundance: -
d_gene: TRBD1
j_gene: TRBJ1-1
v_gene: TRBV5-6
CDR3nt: TGTGCCAGCAGCTTGTACAGGGGATGGAACACTGAAGCTTTCTTT
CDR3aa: CASSLYRGWNTEAFF

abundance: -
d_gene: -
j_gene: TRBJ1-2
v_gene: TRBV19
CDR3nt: TGTGCCAGTACTAATGCCCTCGGACAGCAGAACTATGGCTACACCTTC
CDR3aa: CASTNALGQQNYGYTF

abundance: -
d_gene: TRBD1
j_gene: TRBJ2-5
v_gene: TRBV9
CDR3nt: TGTGCCAGCAGCCCACCCATGGACAGGGGCCAAGAGACCCAGTACTTC
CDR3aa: CASSPPMDRGQETQYF

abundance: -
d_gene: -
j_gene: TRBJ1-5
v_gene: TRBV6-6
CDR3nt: TGTGCCAGCAGTTTCCGCGTTTGGGAGGGCAATCAGCCCCAGCATTTT
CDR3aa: CASSFRVWEGNQPQHF

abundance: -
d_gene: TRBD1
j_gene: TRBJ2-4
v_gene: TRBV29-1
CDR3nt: TGCAGCGTGGGGACAGGGCTTGTAAACATTCAGTACTTC
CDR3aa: CSVGTGLVNIQYF

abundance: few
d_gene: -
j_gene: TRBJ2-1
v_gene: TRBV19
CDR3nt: TGTGCCAGTAGTATAGGGGTCAGGGACAATGAGCAGTTCTTC
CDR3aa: CASSIGVRDNEQFF

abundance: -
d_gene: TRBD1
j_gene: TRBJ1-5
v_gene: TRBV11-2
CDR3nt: TGTGCCAGCAGCTGGACAGGGTTCCAGCCCCAGCATTTT
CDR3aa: CASSWTGFQPQHF

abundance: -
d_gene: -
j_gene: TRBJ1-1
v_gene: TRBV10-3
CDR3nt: TGTGCCATCAGTGAACGAGGTAAGAACACTGAAGCTTTCTTT
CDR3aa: CAISERGKNTEAFF

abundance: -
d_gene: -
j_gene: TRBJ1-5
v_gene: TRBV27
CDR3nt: TGTGCCAGCAGCGTCAGGGGTGCTAGCAATCAGCCCCAGCATTTT
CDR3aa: CASSVRGASNQPQHF

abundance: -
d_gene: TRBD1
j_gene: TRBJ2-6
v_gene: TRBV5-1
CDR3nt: TGCGCCAGCAGCCTCGACAGGGGTATAAGACTTTCTGGGGCCAACGTCCTGACTTTC
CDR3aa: CASSLDRGIRLSGANVLTF

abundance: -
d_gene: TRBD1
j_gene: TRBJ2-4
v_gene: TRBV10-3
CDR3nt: TGTGCCATCAGTGAGTCGGCCGGGACAGGGGGATTCATTCAGTACTTC
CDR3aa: CAISESAGTGGFIQYF

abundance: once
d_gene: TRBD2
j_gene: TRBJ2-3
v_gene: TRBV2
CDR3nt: TGTGCCAGCAGGATCGGGACTAGCGAGGTGGGGCAGTATTTT
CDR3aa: CASRIGTSEVGQYF

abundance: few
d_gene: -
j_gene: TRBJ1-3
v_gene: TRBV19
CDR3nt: TGTGCCACCGCGGGCACTGGTACCGACACCATATATTTT
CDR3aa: CATAGTGTDTIYF

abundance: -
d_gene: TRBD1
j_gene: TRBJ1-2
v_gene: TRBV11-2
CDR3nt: TGTGCCAGCAGCTTAACAGGGGGCGCTGGCTACACCTTC
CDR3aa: CASSLTGGAGYTF

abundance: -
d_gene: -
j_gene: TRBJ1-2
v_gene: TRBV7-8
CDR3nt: TGTGCCAGCAGCTTACAGGGGATCGCCTATGGCTACACCTTC
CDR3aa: CASSLQGIAYGYTF

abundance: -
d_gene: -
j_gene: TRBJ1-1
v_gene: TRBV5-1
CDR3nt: TGCGCCAGCAGCTCGGCCTTTCAGGGGAACACTGAAGCTTTCTTT
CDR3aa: CASSSAFQGNTEAFF

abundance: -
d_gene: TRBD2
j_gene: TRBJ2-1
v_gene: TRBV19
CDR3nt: TGTGCGGCTAGCGGGTGGAATGAGCAGTTCTTC
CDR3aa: CAASGWNEQFF

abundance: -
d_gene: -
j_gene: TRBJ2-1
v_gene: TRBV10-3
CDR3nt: TGTGCCATCAGCCGGGGGTCGGGCTCCTACAATGAGCAGTTCTTC
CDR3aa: CAISRGSGSYNEQFF

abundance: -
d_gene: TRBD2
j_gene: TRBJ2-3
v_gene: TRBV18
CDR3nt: TGTGCCAGCTCACCTAGCGGGGGGACAGATACGCAGTATTTT
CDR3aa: CASSPSGGTDTQYF

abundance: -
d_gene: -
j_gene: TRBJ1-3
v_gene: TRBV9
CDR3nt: TGTGCCAGCAGCGTAGGCCATGTCTATGGAAACACCATATATTTT
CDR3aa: CASSVGHVYGNTIYF

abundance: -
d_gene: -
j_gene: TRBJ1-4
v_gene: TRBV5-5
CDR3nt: TGTGCCAGCAGCCCCAGGGATCGGGAAAAACTGTTTTTT
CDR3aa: CASSPRDREKLFF

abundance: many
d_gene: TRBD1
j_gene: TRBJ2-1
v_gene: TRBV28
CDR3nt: TGTGCCAGCAGTCCTACCGGACAGGGCTCTAATGAGCAGTTCTTC
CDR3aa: CASSPTGQGSNEQFF

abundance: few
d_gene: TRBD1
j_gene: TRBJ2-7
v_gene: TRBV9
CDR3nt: TGTGCCAGCAGCTCTCGGACAGGGAATCACCCGAGCTCCTACGAGCAGTACTTC
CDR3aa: CASSSRTGNHPSSYEQYF

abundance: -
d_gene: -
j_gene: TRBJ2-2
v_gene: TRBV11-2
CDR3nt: TGTGCCAGCAGCCTCGGGAGAACCACCGGGGAGCTGTTTTTT
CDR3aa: CASSLGRTTGELFF

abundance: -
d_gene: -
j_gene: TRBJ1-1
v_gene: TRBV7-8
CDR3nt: TGTGCCAGCAGCCCCCAAGCGACAGTAAACACTGAAGCTTTCTTT
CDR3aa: CASSPQATVNTEAFF

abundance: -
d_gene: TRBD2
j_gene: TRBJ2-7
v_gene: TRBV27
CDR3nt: TGTGCCAGCAGCCCCGAGAGACTAGCGGGACAGTACGAGCAGTACTTC
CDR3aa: CASSPERLAGQYEQYF